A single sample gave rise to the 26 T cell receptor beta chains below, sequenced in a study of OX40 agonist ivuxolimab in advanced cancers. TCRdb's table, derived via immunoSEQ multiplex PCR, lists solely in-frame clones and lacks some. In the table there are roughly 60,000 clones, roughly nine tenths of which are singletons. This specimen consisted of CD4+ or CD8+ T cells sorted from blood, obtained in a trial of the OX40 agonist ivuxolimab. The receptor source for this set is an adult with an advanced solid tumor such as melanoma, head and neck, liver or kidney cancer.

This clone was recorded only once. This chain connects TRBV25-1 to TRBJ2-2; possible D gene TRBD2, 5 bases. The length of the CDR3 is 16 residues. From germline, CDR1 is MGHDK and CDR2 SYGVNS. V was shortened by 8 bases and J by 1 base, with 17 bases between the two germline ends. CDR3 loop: CASSPRVGGNTGELFF. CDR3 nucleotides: TGTGCCAGCTCCCCGCGCGTAGGAGGGAACACCGGGGAGCTGTTTTTT.

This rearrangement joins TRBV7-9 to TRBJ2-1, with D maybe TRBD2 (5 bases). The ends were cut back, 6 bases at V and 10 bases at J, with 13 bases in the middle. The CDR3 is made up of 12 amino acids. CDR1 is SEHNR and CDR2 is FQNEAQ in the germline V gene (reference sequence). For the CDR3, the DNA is TGTGCCAGCAGGGACCGGGGTGTCGAGCAGTTCTTC. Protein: CASRDRGVEQFF.

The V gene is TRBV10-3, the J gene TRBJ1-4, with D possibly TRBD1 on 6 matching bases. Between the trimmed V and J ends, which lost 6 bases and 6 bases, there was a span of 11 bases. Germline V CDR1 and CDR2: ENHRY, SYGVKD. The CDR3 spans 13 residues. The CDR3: CAIRWEGDEKLFF. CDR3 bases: TGTGCCATCAGATGGGAGGGGGATGAAAAACTGTTTTTT.

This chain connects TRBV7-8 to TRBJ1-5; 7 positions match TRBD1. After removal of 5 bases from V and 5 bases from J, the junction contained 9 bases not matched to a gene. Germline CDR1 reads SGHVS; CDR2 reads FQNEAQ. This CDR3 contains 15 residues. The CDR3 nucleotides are TGTGCCAGCAGCCTAGACAGGGTAGCATATCAGCCCCAGCATTTT. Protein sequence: CASSLDRVAYQPQHF.

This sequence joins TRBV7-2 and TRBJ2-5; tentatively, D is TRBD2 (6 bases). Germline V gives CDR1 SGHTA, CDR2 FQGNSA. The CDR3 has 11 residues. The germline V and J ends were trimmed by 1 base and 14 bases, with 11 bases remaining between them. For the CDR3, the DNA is TGTGCCAGCAGCTTAGTCGGGAGAGAATACTTC. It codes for CASSLVGREYF.

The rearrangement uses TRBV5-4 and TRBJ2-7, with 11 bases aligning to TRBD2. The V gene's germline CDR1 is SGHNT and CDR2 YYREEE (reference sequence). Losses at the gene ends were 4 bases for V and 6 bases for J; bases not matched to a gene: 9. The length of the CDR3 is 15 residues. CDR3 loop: CASSVIAGGPGEQYF. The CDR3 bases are TGTGCCAGCAGCGTGATAGCGGGAGGGCCGGGCGAGCAGTACTTC.

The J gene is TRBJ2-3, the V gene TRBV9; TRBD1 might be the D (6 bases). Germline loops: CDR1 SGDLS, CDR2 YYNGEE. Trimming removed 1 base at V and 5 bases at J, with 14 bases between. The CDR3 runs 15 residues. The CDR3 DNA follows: TGTGCCAGCAGCGTATTACAGGGAGTTTTAGATACGCAGTATTTT. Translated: CASSVLQGVLDTQYF.

In DNA form, the CDR3 reads TGTGCCAGCAGCTCCTCCCCATCCTACGAGCAGTACTTC. Protein: CASSSSPSYEQYF. This sequence joins TRBV11-3 and TRBJ2-7; D unclear. The V and J ends lost 4 bases and 1 base respectively, with 8 bases between them. CDR3 length equals 13 residues. Germline CDR1 and CDR2: SGHNT and YENEEA.

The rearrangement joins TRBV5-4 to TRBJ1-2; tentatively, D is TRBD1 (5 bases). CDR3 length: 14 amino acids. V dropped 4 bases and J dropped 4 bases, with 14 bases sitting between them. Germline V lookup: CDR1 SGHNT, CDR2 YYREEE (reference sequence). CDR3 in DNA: TGTGCCAGCAGCAGCTTAGGGGAGGGCTATGGCTACACCTTC. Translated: CASSSLGEGYGYTF.

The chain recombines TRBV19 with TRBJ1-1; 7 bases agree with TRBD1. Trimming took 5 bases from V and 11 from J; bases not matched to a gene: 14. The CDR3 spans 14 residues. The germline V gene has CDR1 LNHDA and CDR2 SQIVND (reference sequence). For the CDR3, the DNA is TGTGCCAGTAGTCCCGAGACCAGGGGGTCTCTGGCTTTCTTT. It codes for CASSPETRGSLAFF.

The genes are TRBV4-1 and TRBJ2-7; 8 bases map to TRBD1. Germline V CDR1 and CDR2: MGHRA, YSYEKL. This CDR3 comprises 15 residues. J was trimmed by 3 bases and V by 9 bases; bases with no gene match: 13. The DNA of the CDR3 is TGCGCCAGTCGCCCGTCCGCAGGGGGCAGCTACGAGCAGTACTTC. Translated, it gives CASRPSAGGSYEQYF.

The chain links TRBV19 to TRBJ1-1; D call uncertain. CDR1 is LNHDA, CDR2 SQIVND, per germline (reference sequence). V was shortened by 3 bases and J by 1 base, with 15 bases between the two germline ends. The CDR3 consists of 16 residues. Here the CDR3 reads CASSIPSGSPNTEAFF. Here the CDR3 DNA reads TGTGCCAGTAGTATCCCGAGTGGAAGTCCGAACACTGAAGCTTTCTTT.

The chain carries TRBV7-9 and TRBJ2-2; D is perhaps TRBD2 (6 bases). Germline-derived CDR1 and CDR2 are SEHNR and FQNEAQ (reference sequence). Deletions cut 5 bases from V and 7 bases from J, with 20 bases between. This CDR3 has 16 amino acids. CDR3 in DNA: TGTGCCAGCAGCCCCCCGACTAGATCCCGCAGCGGGGAGCTGTTTTTT. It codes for CASSPPTRSRSGELFF.

CDR3 sequence reads: CASSFGGRDSGNIQYF. CDR3 nucleotides: TGTGCCAGCAGCTTCGGCGGGAGGGATTCGGGAAACATTCAGTACTTC. The J gene is TRBJ2-4, the V gene TRBV11-2, with 9 nucleotides matching TRBD2. The CDR3 is made up of 16 amino acids. Germline V gene sequence: CDR1 SGHAT, CDR2 FQNNGV. V lost 3 bases, J lost 6 bases, and 9 bases stayed unmatched. The full variable domain, rest sourced from reference TRBV11-2 and TRBJ2-4, is EAGVAQSPRYKIIEKRQSVAFWCNPISGHATLYWYQQILGQGPKLLIQFQNNGVVDDSQLPKDRFSAERLKGVDSTLKIQPAKLEDSAVYLCASSFGGRDSGNIQYFGAGTRLSVL.

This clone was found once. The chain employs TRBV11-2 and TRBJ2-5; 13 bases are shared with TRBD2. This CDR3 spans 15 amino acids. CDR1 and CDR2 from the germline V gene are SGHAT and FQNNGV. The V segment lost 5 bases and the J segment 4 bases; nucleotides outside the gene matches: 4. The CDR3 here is CASSQGLAGPETQYF. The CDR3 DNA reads TGTGCCAGCAGCCAGGGACTAGCGGGACCAGAGACCCAGTACTTC.

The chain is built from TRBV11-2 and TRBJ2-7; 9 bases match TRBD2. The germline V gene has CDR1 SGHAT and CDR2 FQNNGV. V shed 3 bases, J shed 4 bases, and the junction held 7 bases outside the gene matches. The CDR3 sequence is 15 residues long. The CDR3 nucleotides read TGTGCCAGCAGCTTTTCTCTTAGCGGGAGTTACGAGCAGTACTTC. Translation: CASSFSLSGSYEQYF.

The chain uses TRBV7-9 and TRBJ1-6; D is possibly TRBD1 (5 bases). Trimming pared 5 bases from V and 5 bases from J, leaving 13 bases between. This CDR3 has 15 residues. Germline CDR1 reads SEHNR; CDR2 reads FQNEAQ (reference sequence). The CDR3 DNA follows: TGTGCCAGCAGCCCCGGGGGGATAGATAATTCACCCCTCCACTTT. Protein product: CASSPGGIDNSPLHF.

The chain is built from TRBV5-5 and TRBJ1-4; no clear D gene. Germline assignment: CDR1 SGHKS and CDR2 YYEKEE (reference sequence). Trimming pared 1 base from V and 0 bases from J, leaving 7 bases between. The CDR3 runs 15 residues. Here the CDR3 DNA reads TGTGCCAGCAGCTTGTGGGTAGCAACTAATGAAAAACTGTTTTTT. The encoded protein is CASSLWVATNEKLFF.

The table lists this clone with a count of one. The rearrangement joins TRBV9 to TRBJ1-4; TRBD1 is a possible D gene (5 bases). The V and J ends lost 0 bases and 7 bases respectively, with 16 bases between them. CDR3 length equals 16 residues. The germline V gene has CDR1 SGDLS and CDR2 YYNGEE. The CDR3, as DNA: TGTGCCAGCAGCGTAGGACTTTCGGGGGTTGGTGAAAAACTGTTTTTT. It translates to CASSVGLSGVGEKLFF. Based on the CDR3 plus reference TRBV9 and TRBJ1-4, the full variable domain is DSGVTQTPKHLITATGQRVTLRCSPRSGDLSVYWYQQSLDQGLQFLIQYYNGEERAKGNILERFSAQQFPDLHSELNLSSLELGDSALYFCASSVGLSGVGEKLFFGSGTQLSVL.

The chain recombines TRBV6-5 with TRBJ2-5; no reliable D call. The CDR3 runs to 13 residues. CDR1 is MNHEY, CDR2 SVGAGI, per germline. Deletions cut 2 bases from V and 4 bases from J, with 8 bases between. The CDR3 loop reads CASSYVGRETQYF. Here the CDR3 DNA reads TGTGCCAGCAGTTACGTGGGTCGAGAGACCCAGTACTTC.

The CDR3 DNA reads as TGTGCCAGTAGTATAGATGGCGCAGGAATGAACACTGAAGCTTTCTTT. This sequence encodes CASSIDGAGMNTEAFF. This chain connects TRBV19 to TRBJ1-1, with no clear D. The CDR3 is made up of 16 amino acids. Germline CDR1 is LNHDA and CDR2 is SQIVND (reference sequence). V lost 0 bases to trimming and J lost 0 bases, with 11 bases between them.

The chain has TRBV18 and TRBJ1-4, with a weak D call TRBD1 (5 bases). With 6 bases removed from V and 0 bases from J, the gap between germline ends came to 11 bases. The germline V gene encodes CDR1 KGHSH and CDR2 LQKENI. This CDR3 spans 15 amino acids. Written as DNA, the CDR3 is TGTGCCAGCTCTCCCGGCAGGGCAACTAATGAAAAACTGTTTTTT. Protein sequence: CASSPGRATNEKLFF.

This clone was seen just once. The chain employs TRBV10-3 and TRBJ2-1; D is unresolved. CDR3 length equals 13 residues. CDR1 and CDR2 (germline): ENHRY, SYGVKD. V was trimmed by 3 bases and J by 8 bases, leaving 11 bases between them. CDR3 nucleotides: TGTGCCATCAGTGAAAAGGGTTTGCATGAGCAGTTCTTC. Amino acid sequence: CAISEKGLHEQFF.

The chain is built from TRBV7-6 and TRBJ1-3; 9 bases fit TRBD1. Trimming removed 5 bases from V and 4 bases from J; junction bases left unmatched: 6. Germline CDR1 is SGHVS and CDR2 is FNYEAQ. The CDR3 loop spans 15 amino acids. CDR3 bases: TGTGCCAGCAGCATAACAGGGGGCATGGGAAACACCATATATTTT. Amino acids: CASSITGGMGNTIYF. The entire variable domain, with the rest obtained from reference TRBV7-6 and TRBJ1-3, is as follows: GAGVSQSPRYKVTKRGQDVALRCDPISGHVSLYWYRQALGQGPEFLTYFNYEAQQDKSGLPNDRFSAERPEGSISTLTIQRTEQRDSAMYRCASSITGGMGNTIYFGEGSWLTVV.

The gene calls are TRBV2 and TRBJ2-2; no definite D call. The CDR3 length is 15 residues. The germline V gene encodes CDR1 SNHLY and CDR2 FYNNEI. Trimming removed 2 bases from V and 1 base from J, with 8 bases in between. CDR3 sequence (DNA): TGTGCCAGCAGTGAAAACAGAAAGAACACCGGGGAGCTGTTTTTT. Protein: CASSENRKNTGELFF. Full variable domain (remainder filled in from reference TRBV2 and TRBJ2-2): EPEVTQTPSHQVTQMGQEVILRCVPISNHLYFYWYRQILGQKVEFLVSFYNNEISEKSEIFDDQFSVERPDGSNFTLKIRSTKLEDSAMYFCASSENRKNTGELFFGEGSRLTVL.

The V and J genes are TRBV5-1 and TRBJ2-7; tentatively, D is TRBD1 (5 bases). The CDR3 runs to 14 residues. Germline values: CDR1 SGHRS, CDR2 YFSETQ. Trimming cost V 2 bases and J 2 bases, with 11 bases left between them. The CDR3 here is CASSLQDGPYEQYF. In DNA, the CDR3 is TGCGCCAGCAGCTTACAGGACGGCCCCTACGAGCAGTACTTC.